The following is a T cell receptor (beta chain) sequence with its context. A read error is likely, as this CDR3 ends without the conserved phenylalanine or tryptophan. It is unclear where the CDR3 begins or ends on the DNA, so no DNA is shown, and the CDR3 is as TCRdb lists it. These data originate in a study of blood T cell repertoires in COVID-19. Background on the study: Sites in the United States, Italy and Spain provided acute and convalescent COVID-19 samples. In each case, the material was cDNA or gDNA derived from T cells, B-cell-depleted T cells, or PBMCs.

In the original processing: Reference gene primer amplification gave nucleated cell count estimates. TCRdb's copy holds only in-frame clones and misses some; the assay was immunoSEQ multiplex PCR. Clone size and V and J calls were adopted from that table, with D and trimming inferred from the DNA. The sample records fewer than 150,000 clones, more than 70% being singletons. Germline V gives CDR1 SEHNR, CDR2 FQNEAQ (reference sequence). The CDR3 is 11 amino acids long, termini counted. The rearrangement links TRBV7-9 to TRBJ1-1. The sample taken for sequencing was peripheral blood. The sequence came from a human donor in a cohort sampled during active COVID-19. Here the CDR3 reads CASSLGWFLAT.